This TCR beta chain is drawn from a study of CD8 T cells in ankylosing spondylitis. The study, taken as a whole, reports: Roughly eight highly homologous variants made up a TCR beta motif that seemed to typify ankylosing spondylitis blood.

V was shortened by 1 base and J by 8 bases, with 6 bases between the two germline ends. In germline, CDR1 is SQVTM, CDR2 ANQGSEA. This CDR3 comprises 11 residues. With regard to this clonotype: Its antigen is undetermined.

TCRdb recomputed calls from the 5' RACE reads with MiXCR, one row per CDR3 protein. The repertoire consists of around 140,000 distinct CDR3 sequences, with 10% to 12% occurring once and the leading ten covering roughly 4%. The TCR was taken from a female donor with ankylosing spondylitis or in good health (not recorded which). The sequenced sample consisted of blood, either unsorted or a sorted T cell fraction (not recorded which). This chain uses TRBV29-1 with TRBJ1-3; D unresolved. CDR3 in DNA: TGCAGCGTTGAAGCCTCGTACACCATATATTTT. Translating gives CSVEASYTIYF.